What follows is one T cell receptor (beta chain) and its context. Its cognate antigen is unknown. Germline lookup yields CDR1 MDHEN and CDR2 SYDVKM. The V end lost 7 bases, the J end lost 8 bases, and 17 bases lay between the germline ends. The length of the CDR3 is 13 residues. Cells defined as naive were viable CD3+CD4+ or CD3+CD8+ and CCR7+CD45RA+CD45RO-CD95-CD27+CD28+. On the day of bone marrow donation, the related graft donor provided peripheral blood. Profiling relied on immunoSEQ multiplex PCR, and the TCRdb table lists in-frame clones only, not all of them. The sample includes more than 30,000 clones, about 90% of them seen just once. This sample was taken from a study of T cells after posttransplantation cyclophosphamide. Whole-study findings and limits: Skin or GI-infiltrating T cells shared few TRB sequences with blood. Donor CD8+ memory clones often dominated recipient blood repertoires at later times.

The sequence came from a woman in her fifties or sixties in good health, CMV-negative, and a related stem cell transplant donor. The V call is TRBV28, the J call TRBJ1-1; the D is unclear. Input material: naive CD4+ T cells sorted from PBMCs. This chain's CDR3 is CASTFGSGLEAFF. The CDR3 DNA reads as TGTGCCAGCACTTTTGGCTCGGGTCTCGAAGCTTTCTTT.